The 3 T cell receptor beta chains in this list originate from one sample, sequenced in a study of CD8 T cells in Susac syndrome. The RNA, about 0.45 to 1 ug, was put through reverse transcription using random hexamers. TCRdb re-analysed the immunoSEQ multiplex PCR reads in MiXCR, keeping a single row per CDR3 protein. The sample lists approximately 140,000 distinct CDR3 sequences, roughly 94% occurring once. The sample comprised CD8+ T cells from PBMCs. These receptor sequences come from a human donor in good health.

CDR3 region: CASSLAGTSGYEQYF. The CDR3 DNA reads as TGTGCCAGCAGCTTAGCAGGGACTAGCGGCTACGAGCAGTACTTC. The V and J genes are TRBV7-2 and TRBJ2-7, with 11 bases that match TRBD2. V lost 0 bases and J lost 3; bases outside the gene matches: 1. The CDR3 runs 15 residues. Germline CDR1 SGHTA, CDR2 FQGNSA.

The V gene is TRBV5-4, the J gene TRBJ1-4, with D tentatively TRBD1 (6 bases). This CDR3 is 14 amino acids long. V gave up 2 bases and J gave up 3 bases, with 8 bases separating them. CDR1 is SGHNT, CDR2 YYREEE, per germline (reference sequence). The CDR3 DNA follows: TGTGCCAGCAGCTTCGGACAGCCTAATGAAAAACTGTTTTTT. Residues: CASSFGQPNEKLFF.

The V gene is TRBV29-1, the J gene TRBJ2-1; D might be TRBD2 (6 bases). The CDR3 contains 14 residues. V gave up 2 bases and J gave up 3 bases, with 11 bases separating them. Germline V lookup: CDR1 SQVTM, CDR2 ANQGSEA. The CDR3 spells CSVETGVGYNEQFF. The CDR3 DNA sequence: TGCAGCGTTGAAACGGGAGTTGGCTACAATGAGCAGTTCTTC.